This T cell receptor beta chain emerged from a study of blood T cell repertoires in COVID-19. In the study overall: Sources were T cells, B-cell-depleted T cells, or PBMCs; the material itself was cDNA or gDNA.

Original analysis: Reference gene primers were amplified, and this amplification served to estimate nucleated cell counts. TCRdb's table, derived via immunoSEQ multiplex PCR, lists solely in-frame clones and lacks some. V, J and clone size derive from that table, while D and trimming were established from the DNA sequence. This repertoire shows a few hundred thousand clones, roughly 80% found once; its top ten account for 3% to 3.5%. With 2 bases clipped from V and 3 bases from J, the junction kept 9 bases outside the gene matches. Per germline, CDR1 MNHEY and CDR2 SVGEGT. This CDR3 region has 16 residues.

Material for sequencing was peripheral blood. V and J are TRBV6-2 or TRBV6-3 and TRBJ2-7; 8 positions agree with TRBD2. The TCR sequence derives from a woman in her 30s who had recovered from COVID-19. CDR3 residues: CASSYSSLAGHYEQYF. In DNA form, the CDR3 reads TGTGCCAGCAGTTACAGTAGTCTAGCGGGCCACTACGAGCAGTACTTC.